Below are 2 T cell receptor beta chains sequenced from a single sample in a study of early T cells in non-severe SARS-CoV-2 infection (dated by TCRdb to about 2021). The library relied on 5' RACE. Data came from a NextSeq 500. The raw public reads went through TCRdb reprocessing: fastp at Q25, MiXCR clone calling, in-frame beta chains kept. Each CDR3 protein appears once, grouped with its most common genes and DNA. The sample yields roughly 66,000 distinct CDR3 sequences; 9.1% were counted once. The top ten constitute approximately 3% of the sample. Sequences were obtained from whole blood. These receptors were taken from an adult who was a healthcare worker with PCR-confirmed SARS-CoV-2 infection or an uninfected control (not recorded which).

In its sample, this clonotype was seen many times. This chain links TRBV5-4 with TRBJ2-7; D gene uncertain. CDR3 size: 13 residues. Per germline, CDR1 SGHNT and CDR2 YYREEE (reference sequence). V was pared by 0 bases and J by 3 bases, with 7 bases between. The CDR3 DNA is TGTGCCAGCAGCTTGGATTGGAACTACGAGCAGTACTTC. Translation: CASSLDWNYEQYF.

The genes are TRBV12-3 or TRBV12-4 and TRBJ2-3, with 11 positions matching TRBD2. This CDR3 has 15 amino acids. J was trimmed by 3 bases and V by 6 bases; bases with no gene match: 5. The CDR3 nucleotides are TGTGCCAGCAGGCCTACTAGCGGGAGAACAGATACGCAGTATTTT. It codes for CASRPTSGRTDTQYF.